These T cell receptor beta chains were read from a single sample in a study of Ad26.COV2.S vaccination and SARS-CoV-2 variants. Using immunoSEQ multiplex PCR, the repertoire was profiled, and TCRdb retains in-frame clones only, with some absent. The sample comprises roughly 180,000 clones, around nine tenths of which are singletons, and 4.5% to 7.5% rests with the top ten. Sequences were derived from peripheral blood, sampled after recovery from COVID-19. The receptors originated from a human donor who had recovered from COVID-19. The CDR3 runs from the conserved cysteine through the conserved F or W. The D gene is left open where the match is weak. Clone size, where shown, is once, few, many, or a class for clones that have expanded.

d_call	clone_size	v_call	j_call	cdr3_nt	cdr3_aa
TRBD2	.	TRBV10-3	TRBJ2-1	TGTGCCATCAGTGGGGGACTAGCGGACTACAATGAGCAGTTCTTC	CAISGGLADYNEQFF
TRBD1	.	TRBV6-1	TRBJ2-2	TGTGCCAGCAGTGAAGTCAGGGGGCTCTTGGCCGGGGAGCTGTTTTTT	CASSEVRGLLAGELFF
TRBD1	.	TRBV9	TRBJ2-2	TGTGCCAGCAGCGCTTGGGACAGAAACACCGGGGAGCTGTTTTTT	CASSAWDRNTGELFF
.	.	TRBV27	TRBJ2-7	TGTGCCAGCAGTTTCAAGCTTCCTAGCTCCTACGAGCAGTACTTC	CASSFKLPSSYEQYF
.	.	TRBV27	TRBJ2-7	TGTGCCAGCAGCTTAGGGACGGAGTACTACGAGCAGTACTTC	CASSLGTEYYEQYF
.	.	TRBV28	TRBJ2-1	TGTGCCAGCATAGGGGGAGGAGGGTACAATGAGCAGTTCTTC	CASIGGGGYNEQFF
.	.	TRBV29-1	TRBJ2-7	TGCAGCGTTGAAGTCGAGTCAGCGAGCTCCTACGAGCAGTACTTC	CSVEVESASSYEQYF
.	.	TRBV30	TRBJ2-2	TGTGCCTGGAAATTTCGGGGGCTCCTCTCGAACACCGGGGAGCTGTTTTTT	CAWKFRGLLSNTGELFF
.	.	TRBV7-2	TRBJ2-1	TGTGCCAGCAGCTTAACCGGCGGGGCGGCCAATGAGCAGTTCTTC	CASSLTGGAANEQFF
TRBD1	.	TRBV2	TRBJ2-7	TGTGCCAGCAGCGAAACAGGGGTCTACGAGCAGTACTTC	CASSETGVYEQYF
TRBD2	.	TRBV9	TRBJ2-5	TGTGCCAGCAGCCTCGGACTAGCGGGAGGGCCGCCACAAGAGACCCAGTACTTC	CASSLGLAGGPPQETQYF
TRBD2	.	TRBV29-1	TRBJ2-4	TGCAGCGTTGAAGAGGGGGGGTACATTCAGTACTTC	CSVEEGGYIQYF
TRBD1	.	TRBV4-1	TRBJ1-6	TGCGCCAGCAGCCAAGAGTCCTGGGACAGGGGGCTTAATTCACCCCTCCACTTT	CASSQESWDRGLNSPLHF
TRBD2	.	TRBV7-2	TRBJ2-7	TGTGCCAGCAGCCCACTAGCGGGGGCCGAGCAGTACTTC	CASSPLAGAEQYF
.	.	TRBV11-2	TRBJ1-2	TGTGCCAGCAGCGACGGAGTTTATGGCTACACCTTC	CASSDGVYGYTF
.	.	TRBV6-5	TRBJ2-1	TGTGCCAGCAGTTTTTTCCAGGGCAATGAGCAGTTCTTC	CASSFFQGNEQFF
.	.	TRBV27	TRBJ1-2	TGTGCCAGCAGTCTCTCACTTAACTATGGCTACACCTTC	CASSLSLNYGYTF
.	.	TRBV5-1	TRBJ1-1	TGCGCCAGCAGCTCTTATGGGGGCGCGGGCACTGAAGCTTTCTTT	CASSSYGGAGTEAFF
TRBD1	.	TRBV7-2	TRBJ1-3	TGTGCCAGCAGCTTAAATAGGGGGCTGGTGGGGTCCACCATATATTTT	CASSLNRGLVGSTIYF
.	.	TRBV6-5	TRBJ2-1	TGTGCCAGCAGTTACGGGGCGGGTCTTAATGAGCAGTTCTTC	CASSYGAGLNEQFF
.	once	TRBV6-5	TRBJ2-7	TGTGCCAGCAGTCCGCGTTTCAGCTCCTACGAGCAGTACTTC	CASSPRFSSYEQYF
TRBD1	.	TRBV11-3	TRBJ2-1	TGTGCCAGCAGCTTAGTCTACAGGGGGATAGGTGAGCAGTTCTTC	CASSLVYRGIGEQFF
.	.	TRBV3-1/TRBV3-2	TRBJ1-1	TGTGCCAGCAGCCCGGGCCGTGGGGCGGAAGCTTTCTTT	CASSPGRGAEAFF
.	.	TRBV6-5	TRBJ2-7	TGTGCCAGCACCACGGGACTGCGGGGCTACGAGCAGTACTTC	CASTTGLRGYEQYF
.	.	TRBV6-5	TRBJ1-2	TGTGCCAGCAGTTACTCGAGCGGATCTAGAGGCTACACCTTC	CASSYSSGSRGYTF
.	.	TRBV12-3/TRBV12-4	TRBJ2-7	TGTGCCAGCAGCTCGGGGTCCAACGAGCAGTACTTC	CASSSGSNEQYF
.	few	TRBV7-9	TRBJ2-3	TGTGCCAGCAGCTTAGAAGCCGCCAGAGGCACAGATACGCAGTATTTT	CASSLEAARGTDTQYF
.	few	TRBV7-2	TRBJ1-1	TGTGCCAGCAGCTTAGCTGAGGGCGCGGGCACTGAAGCTTTCTTT	CASSLAEGAGTEAFF
TRBD1	.	TRBV5-5	TRBJ1-2	TGTGCCAGCAGCTTGCAGTCAGGGACAGGGATCCCGTGGGTAGGTGGCTACACCTTC	CASSLQSGTGIPWVGGYTF
.	few	TRBV6-1	TRBJ1-6	TGTGCCAGCAGTGATAGGAATTCACCCCTCCACTTT	CASSDRNSPLHF
TRBD1	.	TRBV19	TRBJ2-2	TGTGCCAGTAGTATAATGAGCGTCGACAGGGGGCCTGGCACCGGGGAGCTGTTTTTT	CASSIMSVDRGPGTGELFF
TRBD2	.	TRBV2	TRBJ2-5	TGTGCCAGCAGTGAAGGCCAGCGGGGGAGGGAAGAGACCCAGTACTTC	CASSEGQRGREETQYF
.	.	TRBV7-9	TRBJ2-2	TGTGCCAGCATGATGGTCGCGGTCGGGGAGCTGTTTTTT	CASMMVAVGELFF
.	many	TRBV7-2	TRBJ1-5	TGTGCCAGCAGTCAAGGGGGTGGCAGCAATCAGCCCCAGCATTTT	CASSQGGGSNQPQHF
TRBD2	.	TRBV29-1	TRBJ2-1	TGCAGCGCCGAGGCGCGGGGGACTCCGGATGAGCAGTTCTTC	CSAEARGTPDEQFF
.	once	TRBV6-5	TRBJ1-2	TGTGCCAGCAGTTACGGCAGGCCCGGCGGCTATGGCTACACCTTC	CASSYGRPGGYGYTF
.	.	TRBV18	TRBJ2-3	TGTGCCAGCTCACCACCGAGGAAGCCCTTAGTCGCAGATACGCAGTATTTT	CASSPPRKPLVADTQYF
TRBD2	few	TRBV9	TRBJ2-3	TGTGCCAGCAGCGTTGGGAGGGTGGATACGCAGTATTTT	CASSVGRVDTQYF
.	.	TRBV7-8	TRBJ1-2	TGTGCCAGCAGCTCAACTACGTGGGGGGGCGGTGGCTACACCTTC	CASSSTTWGGGGYTF
.	.	TRBV7-2	TRBJ2-3	TGTGCCAGCACTTTAGGGGAGATCACAGATACGCAGTATTTT	CASTLGEITDTQYF